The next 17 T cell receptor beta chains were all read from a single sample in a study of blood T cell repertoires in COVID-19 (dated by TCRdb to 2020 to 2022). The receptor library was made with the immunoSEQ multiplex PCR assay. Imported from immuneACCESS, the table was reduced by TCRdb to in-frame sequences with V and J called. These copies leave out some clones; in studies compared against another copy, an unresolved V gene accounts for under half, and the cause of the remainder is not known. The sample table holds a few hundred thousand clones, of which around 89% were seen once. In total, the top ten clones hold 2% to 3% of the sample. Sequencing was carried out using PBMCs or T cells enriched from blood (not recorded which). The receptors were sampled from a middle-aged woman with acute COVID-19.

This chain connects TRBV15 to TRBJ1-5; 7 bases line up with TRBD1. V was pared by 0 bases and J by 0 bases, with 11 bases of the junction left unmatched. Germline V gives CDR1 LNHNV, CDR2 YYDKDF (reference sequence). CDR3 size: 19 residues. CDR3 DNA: TGTGCCACCAGCAGAGATGGGGCAGGGGGGAGCTATAGCAATCAGCCCCAGCATTTT. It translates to CATSRDGAGGSYSNQPQHF.

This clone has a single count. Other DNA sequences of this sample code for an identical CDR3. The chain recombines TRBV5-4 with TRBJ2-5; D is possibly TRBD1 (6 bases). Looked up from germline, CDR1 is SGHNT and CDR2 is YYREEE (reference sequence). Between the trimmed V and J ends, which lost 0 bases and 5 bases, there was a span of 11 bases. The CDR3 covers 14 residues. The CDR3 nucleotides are TGTGCCAGCAGCTTGGCAGGGGTAGGGGAGACCCAGTACTTC. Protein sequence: CASSLAGVGETQYF.

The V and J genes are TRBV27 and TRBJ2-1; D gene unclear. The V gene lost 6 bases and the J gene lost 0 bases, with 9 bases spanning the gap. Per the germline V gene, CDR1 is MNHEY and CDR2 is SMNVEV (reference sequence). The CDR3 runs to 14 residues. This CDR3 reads CASRYRSSYNEQFF. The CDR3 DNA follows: TGTGCCAGCAGGTACAGAAGCTCCTACAATGAGCAGTTCTTC.

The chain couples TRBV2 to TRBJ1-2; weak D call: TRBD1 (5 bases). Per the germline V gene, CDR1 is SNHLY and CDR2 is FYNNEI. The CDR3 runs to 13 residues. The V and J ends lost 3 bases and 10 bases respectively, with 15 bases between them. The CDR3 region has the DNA TGTGCCAGCAGTGAGACAGCTAATATCCCCTACACCTTC. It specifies CASSETANIPYTF.

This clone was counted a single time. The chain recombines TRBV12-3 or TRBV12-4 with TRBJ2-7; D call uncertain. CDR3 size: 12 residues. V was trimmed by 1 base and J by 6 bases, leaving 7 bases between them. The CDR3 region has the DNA TGTGCCAGCAGTTTAGGCCAAGCCGAGCAGTACTTC. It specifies CASSLGQAEQYF.

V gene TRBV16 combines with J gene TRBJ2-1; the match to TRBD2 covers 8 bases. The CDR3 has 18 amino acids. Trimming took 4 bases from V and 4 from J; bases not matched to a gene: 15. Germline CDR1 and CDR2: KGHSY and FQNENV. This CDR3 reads CASSRQPLAGGPYNEQFF. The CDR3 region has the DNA TGTGCCAGCAGCCGACAGCCTCTCGCGGGGGGCCCTTACAATGAGCAGTTCTTC.

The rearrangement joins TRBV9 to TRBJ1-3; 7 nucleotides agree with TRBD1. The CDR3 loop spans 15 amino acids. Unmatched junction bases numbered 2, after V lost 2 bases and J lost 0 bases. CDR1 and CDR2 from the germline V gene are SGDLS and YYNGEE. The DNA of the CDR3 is TGTGCCAGCAGCGTCGGACAGGCCTCTGGAAACACCATATATTTT. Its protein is CASSVGQASGNTIYF.

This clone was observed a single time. CDR3 region: CASSLSPGGEKLFF. The CDR3 DNA reads TGTGCCAGCAGCCTCTCCCCAGGGGGGGAAAAACTGTTTTTT. The chain links TRBV16 to TRBJ1-4, with 7 bases lining up with TRBD1. The CDR3 is made up of 14 amino acids. J was trimmed by 8 bases and V by 4 bases; bases with no gene match: 7. Germline V lookup: CDR1 KGHSY, CDR2 FQNENV.

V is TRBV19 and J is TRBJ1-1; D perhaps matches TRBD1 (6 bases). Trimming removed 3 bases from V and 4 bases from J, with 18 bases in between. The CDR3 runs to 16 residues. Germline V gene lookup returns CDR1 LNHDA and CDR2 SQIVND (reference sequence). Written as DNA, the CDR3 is TGTGCCAGTAGTATCCCGGGACCCAGGGGTGTCACTGAAGCTTTCTTT. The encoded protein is CASSIPGPRGVTEAFF. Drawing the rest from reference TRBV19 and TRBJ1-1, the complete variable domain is DGGITQSPKYLFRKEGQNVTLSCEQNLNHDAMYWYRQDPGQGLRLIYYSQIVNDFQKGDIAEGYSVSREKKESFPLTVTSAQKNPTAFYLCASSIPGPRGVTEAFFGQGTRLTVV.

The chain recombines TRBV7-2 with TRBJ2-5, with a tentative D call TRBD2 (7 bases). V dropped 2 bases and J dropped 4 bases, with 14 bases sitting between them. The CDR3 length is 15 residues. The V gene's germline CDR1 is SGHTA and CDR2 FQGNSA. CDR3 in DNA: TGTGCCAGCAGCTTACATCGCGGGGGCGCAGAGACCCAGTACTTC. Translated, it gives CASSLHRGGAETQYF.

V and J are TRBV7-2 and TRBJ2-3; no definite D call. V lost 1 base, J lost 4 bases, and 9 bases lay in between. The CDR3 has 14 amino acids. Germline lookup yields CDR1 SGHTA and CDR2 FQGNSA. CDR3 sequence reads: CASSLDGPPDTQYF. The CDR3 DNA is TGTGCCAGCAGCTTAGACGGTCCCCCAGATACGCAGTATTTT.

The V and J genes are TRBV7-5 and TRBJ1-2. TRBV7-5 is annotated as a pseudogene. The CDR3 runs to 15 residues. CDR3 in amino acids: CARRLIGGTNYGYTF. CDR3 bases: TGTGCCAGAAGATTAATCGGCGGCACTAACTATGGCTACACCTTC.

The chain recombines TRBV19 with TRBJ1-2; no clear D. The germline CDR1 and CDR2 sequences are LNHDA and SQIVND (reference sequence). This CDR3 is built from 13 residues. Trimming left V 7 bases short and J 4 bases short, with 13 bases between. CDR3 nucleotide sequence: TGTGCCAGTACGACAACGGGAGCCTATGGCTACACCTTC. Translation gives CASTTTGAYGYTF. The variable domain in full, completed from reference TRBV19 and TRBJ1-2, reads DGGITQSPKYLFRKEGQNVTLSCEQNLNHDAMYWYRQDPGQGLRLIYYSQIVNDFQKGDIAEGYSVSREKKESFPLTVTSAQKNPTAFYLCASTTTGAYGYTFGSGTRLTVV.

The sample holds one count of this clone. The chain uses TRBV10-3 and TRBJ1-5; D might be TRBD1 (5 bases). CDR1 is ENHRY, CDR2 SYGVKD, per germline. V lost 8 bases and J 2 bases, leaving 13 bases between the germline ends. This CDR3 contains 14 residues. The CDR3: CAIGGGKGNQPQHF. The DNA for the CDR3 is TGTGCCATCGGGGGAGGGAAGGGCAATCAGCCCCAGCATTTT.

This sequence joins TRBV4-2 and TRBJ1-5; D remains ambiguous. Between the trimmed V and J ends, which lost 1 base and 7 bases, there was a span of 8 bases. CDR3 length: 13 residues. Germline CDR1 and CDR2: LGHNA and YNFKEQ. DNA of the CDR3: TGTGCCAGCAGCCAAGGCGAGTGGCAGCCCCAGCATTTT. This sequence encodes CASSQGEWQPQHF.

The DNA of the CDR3 is TGTGCCAGCGATCCAACGAGCGGGGCCAGCACCGGGGAGCTGTTTTTT. It yields the protein CASDPTSGASTGELFF. The rearrangement uses TRBV9 and TRBJ2-2; TRBD2 matches at 7 bases. The CDR3 consists of 16 residues. Looked up from germline, CDR1 is SGDLS and CDR2 is YYNGEE. V shed 7 bases and J 4 bases; nucleotides not matched to a gene: 13.

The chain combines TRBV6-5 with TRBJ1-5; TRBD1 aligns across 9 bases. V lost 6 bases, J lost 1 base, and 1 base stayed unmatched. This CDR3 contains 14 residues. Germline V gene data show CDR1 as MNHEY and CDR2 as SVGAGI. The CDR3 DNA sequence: TGTGCCAGCAGGACAGGGGGGAGCAATCAGCCCCAGCATTTT. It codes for CASRTGGSNQPQHF.